The present entry profiles one T cell receptor beta chain with its context. Its antigen is currently unknown. The repertoire was sequenced with immunoSEQ multiplex PCR; TCRdb's copy has only in-frame clones and lacks some. This table has fewer than 90,000 clones, over 80% appearing once. This sample was included in a study of glioma-infiltrating T cells after dendritic cell vaccination. Broader study findings: Complete blood and tumor specimen sets were limited to few patients.

The time point denotes: after dendritic cell vaccination, including at tumor progression/relapse. Only patients with spare fresh-frozen tumor and over two years of follow-up were included. The source material was blood, sampled after dendritic cell vaccination. This clonotype originated in a human donor with glioblastoma.

CDR3: CASLSGSKTEAFF. The CDR3 DNA follows: TGTGCCAGTCTGTCCGGGAGCAAAACTGAAGCTTTCTTT. The chain carries TRBV19 and TRBJ1-1; D unresolved. This CDR3 contains 13 residues. Per germline, CDR1 LNHDA and CDR2 SQIVND (reference sequence). The ends were cut back, 8 bases at V and 5 bases at J, with 15 bases in the middle.